The source of this TCR beta chain is a study of cytomegalovirus exposure and HLA in healthy donors. CDR1 is LGHNA and CDR2 is YSLEER in the germline V gene. Trimming cost V 0 bases and J 3 bases, with 8 bases left between them. The CDR3 contains 14 residues. PCR was performed using 60 Vbeta and 13 Jbeta primers. Assay used: immunoSEQ multiplex PCR; TCRdb lists only in-frame clones, some missing. Of about 86,000 clones in the sample, about 70% were seen once. Notes on this clone: Its antigen is unidentified.

Study results and caveats: TCR beta sequences reportedly predicted most subjects' HLA-A and HLA-B alleles accurately. The study dropped some indistinguishable V segments, TRBV6-2 and TRBV6-3 among them. Later analysis associated a missense DCLRE1C variant with TCR beta V- and J-gene trimming.

V and J are TRBV4-3 and TRBJ1-1, with no clear D. This sequence originates from a man between 60 and 75 years old in good health and CMV-seronegative. Source material: PBMCs. CDR3 sequence: CASSQESAYTEAFF. Written as DNA, the CDR3 is TGCGCCAGCAGCCAAGAAAGTGCGTACACTGAAGCTTTCTTT.